This is a list of T cell receptor beta chains from one sample in a study of shared clonotypes between healthy human individuals. The assay was immunoSEQ multiplex PCR, and TCRdb's table has in-frame clones only and misses some. The data show fewer than 1.8 million clones, roughly 98.5% seen once. The specimen sequenced was naive CD4+ T cells sorted from blood. The receptors were sampled from a man aged 25 to 45 in good health. Each CDR3 is given with its conserved first and last residue. Each record gives: clone size, J gene, D gene, V gene, CDR3 protein, CDR3 DNA. A D gene is named only where the DNA matches it firmly. Some rows mark clone size as missing; the rest say once, few, many or name a class of expanded clone.

abundance: -; j_gene: TRBJ1-4; d_gene: TRBD1; v_gene: TRBV5-1; CDR3aa: CASSDTGVREKLFF; CDR3nt: TGCGCCAGCAGCGATACAGGGGTTCGTGAAAAACTGTTTTTT
abundance: -; j_gene: TRBJ2-3; d_gene: -; v_gene: TRBV2; CDR3aa: CASRGIDTQYF; CDR3nt: TGTGCCAGCAGAGGGATAGATACGCAGTATTTT
abundance: -; j_gene: TRBJ2-1; d_gene: TRBD1; v_gene: TRBV7-7; CDR3aa: CASSPNDRGDYNEQFF; CDR3nt: TGTGCCAGCAGCCCGAATGACAGGGGGGACTACAATGAGCAGTTCTTC
abundance: -; j_gene: TRBJ1-1; d_gene: -; v_gene: TRBV30; CDR3aa: CAWKVRTLNTEAFF; CDR3nt: TGTGCCTGGAAAGTAAGGACCTTGAACACTGAAGCTTTCTTT
abundance: -; j_gene: TRBJ2-1; d_gene: -; v_gene: TRBV5-5; CDR3aa: CASSLASDYNEQFF; CDR3nt: TGTGCCAGCAGCTTGGCCTCCGACTACAATGAGCAGTTCTTC
abundance: -; j_gene: TRBJ1-1; d_gene: TRBD1; v_gene: TRBV27; CDR3aa: CASRIQGATEAFF; CDR3nt: TGTGCCAGCAGGATACAGGGGGCAACTGAAGCTTTCTTT
abundance: -; j_gene: TRBJ1-2; d_gene: -; v_gene: TRBV7-2; CDR3aa: CASSKGVDRSLGYTF; CDR3nt: TGTGCCAGCAGCAAAGGGGTGGACAGATCTTTGGGCTACACCTTC
abundance: once; j_gene: TRBJ2-3; d_gene: -; v_gene: TRBV15; CDR3aa: CATSRERRGDTQYF; CDR3nt: TGTGCCACCAGCAGAGAGCGACGGGGGGATACGCAGTATTTT
abundance: -; j_gene: TRBJ1-1; d_gene: -; v_gene: TRBV5-1; CDR3aa: CASSLLGLENTEAFF; CDR3nt: TGCGCCAGCAGCTTGTTGGGCCTTGAGAACACTGAAGCTTTCTTT
abundance: -; j_gene: TRBJ1-5; d_gene: -; v_gene: TRBV2; CDR3aa: CASSDSISNQPQHF; CDR3nt: TGTGCCAGCAGTGACAGTATCAGCAATCAGCCCCAGCATTTT
abundance: -; j_gene: TRBJ2-7; d_gene: TRBD1; v_gene: TRBV5-1; CDR3aa: CASSLGAGGAYEQYF; CDR3nt: TGCGCCAGCAGCTTGGGGGCAGGGGGTGCGTACGAGCAGTACTTC
abundance: -; j_gene: TRBJ2-7; d_gene: -; v_gene: TRBV10-2; CDR3aa: CASSESSGAYEQYF; CDR3nt: TGCGCCAGCAGTGAGTCGTCAGGAGCCTACGAGCAGTACTTC
abundance: once; j_gene: TRBJ1-1; d_gene: -; v_gene: TRBV19; CDR3aa: CASSIGGLMNTEAFF; CDR3nt: TGTGCCAGTAGTATAGGAGGCCTAATGAACACTGAAGCTTTCTTT
abundance: -; j_gene: TRBJ2-1; d_gene: -; v_gene: TRBV4-1; CDR3aa: CASSQVAASEQFF; CDR3nt: TGCGCCAGCAGCCAAGTGGCCGCTAGTGAGCAGTTCTTC
abundance: -; j_gene: TRBJ1-5; d_gene: TRBD1; v_gene: TRBV28; CDR3aa: CASSPLPLQGSNQPQHF; CDR3nt: TGTGCCAGCAGTCCACTACCACTACAGGGGAGCAATCAGCCCCAGCATTTT
abundance: -; j_gene: TRBJ2-2; d_gene: -; v_gene: TRBV28; CDR3aa: CASNWGTNTGELFF; CDR3nt: TGTGCCAGCAACTGGGGGACGAACACCGGGGAGCTGTTTTTT
abundance: -; j_gene: TRBJ2-5; d_gene: -; v_gene: TRBV19; CDR3aa: CASSISAGGGKTQYF; CDR3nt: TGTGCCAGTAGTATCTCCGCAGGGGGAGGAAAGACCCAGTACTTC
abundance: -; j_gene: TRBJ2-2; d_gene: -; v_gene: TRBV28; CDR3aa: CATTVWRGELFF; CDR3nt: TGTGCCACCACAGTCTGGAGAGGGGAGCTGTTTTTT
abundance: -; j_gene: TRBJ2-1; d_gene: -; v_gene: TRBV6-1; CDR3aa: CASTQGGNEQFF; CDR3nt: TGTGCCAGCACACAGGGGGGGAATGAGCAGTTCTTC
abundance: once; j_gene: TRBJ2-1; d_gene: TRBD2; v_gene: TRBV18; CDR3aa: CASSPKGTSGSEQFF; CDR3nt: TGTGCCAGCTCACCCAAAGGGACTAGCGGGAGTGAGCAGTTCTTC
abundance: -; j_gene: TRBJ1-5; d_gene: TRBD1; v_gene: TRBV5-3; CDR3aa: CARSLGPGQGGQPQHF; CDR3nt: TGTGCCAGAAGCCTGGGCCCGGGACAGGGAGGTCAGCCCCAGCATTTT
abundance: -; j_gene: TRBJ2-7; d_gene: -; v_gene: TRBV5-1; CDR3aa: CASSLNPGLEQYF; CDR3nt: TGCGCCAGCAGCTTGAATCCCGGGCTCGAGCAGTACTTC
abundance: -; j_gene: TRBJ1-1; d_gene: TRBD1; v_gene: TRBV11-2; CDR3aa: CASSLTQGVTNTEAFF; CDR3nt: TGTGCCAGCAGCTTAACACAGGGGGTAACGAACACTGAAGCTTTCTTT
abundance: once; j_gene: TRBJ2-1; d_gene: TRBD2; v_gene: TRBV28; CDR3aa: CASSKGLRGDEQFF; CDR3nt: TGTGCCAGCAGTAAGGGCCTACGGGGGGATGAGCAGTTCTTC
abundance: -; j_gene: TRBJ2-7; d_gene: TRBD2; v_gene: TRBV7-9; CDR3aa: CASSLVGTRTHEQYF; CDR3nt: TGTGCCAGCAGCTTAGTGGGGACTAGAACCCACGAGCAGTACTTC
abundance: -; j_gene: TRBJ2-7; d_gene: -; v_gene: TRBV6-6; CDR3aa: CASRTASSYEQYF; CDR3nt: TGTGCCAGCAGAACAGCGTCCTCCTACGAGCAGTACTTC
abundance: -; j_gene: TRBJ2-7; d_gene: -; v_gene: TRBV5-5; CDR3aa: CASSVQDYEQYF; CDR3nt: TGTGCCAGCAGCGTACAAGATTACGAGCAGTACTTC
abundance: -; j_gene: TRBJ2-1; d_gene: -; v_gene: TRBV29-1; CDR3aa: CSVETQRTENEQFF; CDR3nt: TGCAGCGTTGAGACCCAGCGGACGGAAAATGAGCAGTTCTTC
abundance: -; j_gene: TRBJ2-7; d_gene: -; v_gene: TRBV6-5; CDR3aa: CASSFQAARSSYEQYF; CDR3nt: TGTGCCAGCAGTTTCCAGGCGGCTAGGAGCTCCTACGAGCAGTACTTC
abundance: -; j_gene: TRBJ2-3; d_gene: TRBD2; v_gene: TRBV28; CDR3aa: CASSIPGLDTDTQYF; CDR3nt: TGTGCCAGCAGTATACCGGGACTAGACACAGATACGCAGTATTTT
abundance: -; j_gene: TRBJ1-5; d_gene: -; v_gene: TRBV29-1; CDR3aa: CSVVVGAVSNQPQHF; CDR3nt: TGCAGCGTTGTCGTCGGTGCAGTTAGCAATCAGCCCCAGCATTTT
abundance: -; j_gene: TRBJ2-1; d_gene: -; v_gene: TRBV9; CDR3aa: CASSVVGSNEQFF; CDR3nt: TGTGCCAGCAGCGTAGTTGGAAGTAATGAGCAGTTCTTC
abundance: -; j_gene: TRBJ2-7; d_gene: -; v_gene: TRBV10-2; CDR3aa: CAVSLPAYEQYF; CDR3nt: TGCGCCGTGAGCCTCCCCGCCTACGAGCAGTACTTC
abundance: -; j_gene: TRBJ2-7; d_gene: -; v_gene: TRBV5-5; CDR3aa: CASSLDRSYEQYF; CDR3nt: TGTGCCAGCAGCTTAGACAGGTCCTACGAGCAGTACTTC
abundance: -; j_gene: TRBJ2-7; d_gene: -; v_gene: TRBV5-5; CDR3aa: CASRPRAGTSYEQYF; CDR3nt: TGTGCCAGCAGACCCCGGGCGGGGACCTCCTACGAGCAGTACTTC
abundance: -; j_gene: TRBJ2-3; d_gene: -; v_gene: TRBV27; CDR3aa: CASSLGWVTDTQYF; CDR3nt: TGTGCCAGCAGTTTAGGTTGGGTAACAGATACGCAGTATTTT
abundance: -; j_gene: TRBJ2-1; d_gene: -; v_gene: TRBV28; CDR3aa: CASSPLPGTQTHEQFF; CDR3nt: TGTGCCAGCAGCCCCCTCCCGGGAACTCAGACCCATGAGCAGTTCTTC
abundance: once; j_gene: TRBJ1-1; d_gene: -; v_gene: TRBV15; CDR3aa: CATSRDTVNAFF; CDR3nt: TGTGCCACCAGCAGGGATACAGTGAACGCTTTCTTT
abundance: -; j_gene: TRBJ1-1; d_gene: TRBD1; v_gene: TRBV19; CDR3aa: CASSMFHPAGSGGFPEAFF; CDR3nt: TGTGCCAGTAGTATGTTTCATCCCGCGGGGTCAGGGGGCTTCCCTGAAGCTTTCTTT
abundance: -; j_gene: TRBJ2-7; d_gene: -; v_gene: TRBV2; CDR3aa: CASKGVAQEGEQYF; CDR3nt: TGTGCCAGCAAGGGCGTGGCCCAGGAGGGCGAGCAGTACTTC
abundance: -; j_gene: TRBJ2-1; d_gene: -; v_gene: TRBV7-9; CDR3aa: CASSLNYNEQFF; CDR3nt: TGTGCCAGCAGCCTGAATTACAATGAGCAGTTCTTC
abundance: -; j_gene: TRBJ2-3; d_gene: -; v_gene: TRBV7-2; CDR3aa: CASSLARTVSTDTQYF; CDR3nt: TGTGCCAGCAGCTTAGCTAGGACAGTCAGCACAGATACGCAGTATTTT
abundance: -; j_gene: TRBJ1-2; d_gene: TRBD1; v_gene: TRBV6-5; CDR3aa: CASSDRQGGYGYTF; CDR3nt: TGTGCCAGCAGTGATAGACAGGGAGGCTATGGCTACACCTTC
abundance: -; j_gene: TRBJ2-7; d_gene: -; v_gene: TRBV10-2; CDR3aa: CASSEVGPYEQYF; CDR3nt: TGCGCCAGCAGTGAGGTGGGACCCTACGAGCAGTACTTC
abundance: -; j_gene: TRBJ2-1; d_gene: -; v_gene: TRBV25-1; CDR3aa: CASSEEVRRALYNEQFF; CDR3nt: TGTGCCAGCAGTGAGGAGGTAAGGCGGGCCCTCTACAATGAGCAGTTCTTC
abundance: -; j_gene: TRBJ2-3; d_gene: -; v_gene: TRBV5-1; CDR3aa: CASSSGMVIDTQYF; CDR3nt: TGCGCCAGCAGCTCGGGTATGGTAATAGATACGCAGTATTTT
abundance: -; j_gene: TRBJ2-2; d_gene: TRBD1; v_gene: TRBV25-1; CDR3aa: CASSDGTGGDTGELFF; CDR3nt: TGTGCCAGCAGTGACGGGACAGGGGGTGACACCGGGGAGCTGTTTTTT
abundance: -; j_gene: TRBJ1-4; d_gene: -; v_gene: TRBV5-1; CDR3aa: CASSLRGEKLFF; CDR3nt: TGCGCCAGCAGCCTCAGGGGTGAAAAACTGTTTTTT